The 2 T cell receptor beta chains listed next were all sequenced from one sample in a study of cytomegalovirus exposure and HLA in healthy donors. The PCR had 60 Vbeta and 13 Jbeta primers. Only in-frame clones appear in the TCRdb table, and some are missing; sequencing was by immunoSEQ multiplex PCR. This table has 110,000 to 150,000 clones, just under 85% appearing once. The specimen was PBMCs. The source is a woman aged 55-70 years in good health and CMV-seropositive.

The chain links TRBV9 to TRBJ2-2; D call uncertain. This CDR3 has 16 residues. Per the germline V gene, CDR1 is SGDLS and CDR2 is YYNGEE. The V and J ends lost 0 bases and 6 bases respectively, with 15 bases between them. This CDR3 is CASSVVPYRVSGELFF. The CDR3 nucleotides read TGTGCCAGCAGCGTAGTACCCTATCGGGTCTCCGGGGAGCTGTTTTTT. The full variable domain, its missing parts supplied by reference TRBV9 and TRBJ2-2, is DSGVTQTPKHLITATGQRVTLRCSPRSGDLSVYWYQQSLDQGLQFLIQYYNGEERAKGNILERFSAQQFPDLHSELNLSSLELGDSALYFCASSVVPYRVSGELFFGEGSRLTVL.

The chain has TRBV27 and TRBJ2-7; 12 nucleotides line up with TRBD1. The CDR3 covers 14 residues. Germline V lookup: CDR1 MNHEY, CDR2 SMNVEV (reference sequence). The V segment lost 8 bases and the J segment 6 bases; nucleotides outside the gene matches: 8. The CDR3 reads CASGPGQGAGEQYF. The CDR3, as DNA: TGTGCCAGCGGCCCGGGACAGGGGGCGGGCGAGCAGTACTTC.